The TCR beta chain under discussion was sequenced for a study of T cell changes during pregnancy in multiple sclerosis. The table came from immunoSEQ multiplex PCR; TCRdb's copy has only in-frame clones and leaves some out. The table records some 38,000 clones, about 89% of them present only once. With V trimmed by 2 bases and J by 7 bases, 9 bases remained unmatched. The CDR3 has 15 amino acids. Germline lookup yields CDR1 SGHTA and CDR2 FQGNSA. The J gene is TRBJ1-1, the V gene TRBV7-2; TRBD1 matches 8 bases. This clonotype was obtained from a female donor in good health, enrolled as a control in a pregnancy study. This sample comprised CD4+ T cells from peripheral blood mononuclear cells, obtained in the third trimester of pregnancy. The CDR3 DNA follows: TGTGCCAGCAGCTTAACAGGGGGGGGGCAGAGTGAAGCTTTCTTT. Translating gives CASSLTGGGQSEAFF.